This is a list of T cell receptor beta chains from one sample in a study of cytomegalovirus exposure and HLA in healthy donors. Produced via immunoSEQ multiplex PCR; TCRdb's table is partial and in-frame only. This sample has about 240,000 clones; 70% to 90% occur once, and the top ten carry around 1.2%. Sequencing was done on a sample of PBMCs. The origin of the receptors is a woman aged 25 to 39 in good health and CMV-seropositive. Each CDR3 is given with its conserved first and last residue. D genes are given only for firm matches. Size tells how often a clone was seen (once, few, many) or the class of an expanded clone, and some rows leave it out.

clone_size | j_call | v_call | d_call | cdr3_aa | cdr3_nt
. | TRBJ2-1 | TRBV4-2 | . | CASSQVVGERGDEQFF | TGTGCCAGCAGCCAAGTAGTCGGGGAGCGTGGGGATGAGCAGTTCTTC
. | TRBJ2-7 | TRBV19 | TRBD1 | CASSRTGFYEQYF | TGTGCCAGTAGTAGGACAGGGTTCTACGAGCAGTACTTC
. | TRBJ2-1 | TRBV11-2 | TRBD2 | CASSLSAGGYNEQFF | TGTGCCAGCAGCTTATCGGCGGGAGGGTACAATGAGCAGTTCTTC
. | TRBJ1-5 | TRBV6-1 | . | CASTEGYSNQPQHF | TGTGCCAGCACTGAGGGCTATAGCAATCAGCCCCAGCATTTT
. | TRBJ1-1 | TRBV12-5 | TRBD1 | CASGLATGGHTEAFF | TGTGCTAGTGGTTTGGCAACAGGGGGGCACACTGAAGCTTTCTTT
. | TRBJ2-5 | TRBV6-5 | TRBD1 | CASSYSMGQGETQYF | TGTGCCAGCAGTTACTCGATGGGACAGGGGGAGACCCAGTACTTC
. | TRBJ2-3 | TRBV27 | TRBD2 | CASSLGAGVTDTQYF | TGTGCCAGCAGTTTAGGAGCGGGGGTCACAGATACGCAGTATTTT
. | TRBJ1-5 | TRBV30 | TRBD1 | CAWSHRTGGNQPQHF | TGTGCCTGGAGCCACAGGACAGGGGGCAATCAGCCCCAGCATTTT
. | TRBJ2-4 | TRBV7-9 | . | CASSLGSGIQYF | TGTGCCAGCAGCTTAGGTTCGGGCATTCAGTACTTC
. | TRBJ2-1 | TRBV30 | . | CAWSVMQNNEQFF | TGTGCCTGGAGTGTTATGCAGAACAATGAGCAGTTCTTC
. | TRBJ1-1 | TRBV6-5 | . | CASRARGLKGAFF | TGTGCCAGCAGAGCACGGGGGTTGAAAGGAGCTTTCTTT
. | TRBJ2-1 | TRBV11-3 | TRBD2 | CASSLGTSGGGHNEQFF | TGTGCCAGCAGCTTGGGGACTAGCGGGGGGGGACACAATGAGCAGTTCTTC
. | TRBJ2-3 | TRBV18 | TRBD1 | CASSPTGAHTQYF | TGTGCCAGCTCACCAACAGGGGCCCATACGCAGTATTTT
. | TRBJ1-1 | TRBV5-4 | TRBD1 | CASSFGTGGFTEAFF | TGTGCCAGCAGCTTCGGGACAGGGGGCTTCACTGAAGCTTTCTTT
. | TRBJ1-2 | TRBV10-3 | TRBD1 | CAISESTQGQGETF | TGTGCCATCAGTGAGTCGACTCAGGGACAGGGTGAAACCTTC
. | TRBJ2-1 | TRBV19 | . | CASSLGGGHYNEQFF | TGTGCCAGTAGTTTAGGCGGGGGACACTACAATGAGCAGTTCTTC
. | TRBJ1-5 | TRBV2 | . | CASRDSPNQPQHF | TGTGCCAGCAGGGACAGCCCCAATCAGCCCCAGCATTTT
. | TRBJ2-1 | TRBV29-1 | . | CSVGASNEQFF | TGCAGCGTGGGGGCCTCCAATGAGCAGTTCTTC
. | TRBJ2-7 | TRBV5-1 | . | CASSEGTSYEQYF | TGCGCCAGCAGCGAAGGGACATCCTACGAGCAGTACTTC
. | TRBJ2-5 | TRBV5-4 | . | CASSLRQGRETQYF | TGTGCCAGCAGCCTCCGTCAGGGGCGAGAGACCCAGTACTTC
. | TRBJ1-5 | TRBV28 | . | CASSLEGGINQPQHF | TGTGCCAGCAGTTTAGAGGGGGGGATCAATCAGCCCCAGCATTTT
. | TRBJ1-1 | TRBV6-1 | . | CASSFGQGMNTEAFF | TGTGCCAGCAGTTTCGGGCAGGGGATGAACACTGAAGCTTTCTTT
. | TRBJ1-3 | TRBV6-6 | . | CASRAGAFSGNTIYF | TGTGCCAGCAGGGCAGGGGCCTTCTCTGGAAACACCATATATTTT
. | TRBJ2-3 | TRBV5-1 | TRBD1 | CASSAKGQDDTQYF | TGCGCCAGCAGCGCAAAGGGACAGGACGATACGCAGTATTTT
. | TRBJ1-5 | TRBV27 | TRBD1 | CASSLGSGTAPQHF | TGTGCCAGCAGTTTAGGTTCTGGGACAGCGCCCCAGCATTTT
. | TRBJ2-5 | TRBV11-3 | . | CASSRVQETQYF | TGTGCCAGCAGCCGAGTCCAAGAGACCCAGTACTTC
. | TRBJ1-3 | TRBV28 | . | CASSPIGGSSGNTIYF | TGTGCCAGCAGTCCTATCGGTGGTTCCTCTGGAAACACCATATATTTT
. | TRBJ2-5 | TRBV7-9 | TRBD1 | CASSRQGSPQYF | TGTGCCAGCAGTAGACAGGGGTCCCCCCAGTACTTC
. | TRBJ2-1 | TRBV2 | . | CASSLSGNSYNEQFF | TGTGCCAGCAGTCTTAGCGGAAACTCCTACAATGAGCAGTTCTTC
few | TRBJ1-2 | TRBV29-1 | TRBD1 | CSVDKAGGSGYTF | TGCAGCGTTGACAAGGCAGGGGGAAGCGGCTACACCTTC
. | TRBJ2-2 | TRBV11-3 | TRBD2 | CASSPGRGWTGELFF | TGTGCCAGCAGCCCAGGGAGGGGATGGACCGGGGAGCTGTTTTTT
. | TRBJ1-5 | TRBV18 | TRBD1 | CASSPGTALSNQPQHF | TGTGCCAGCTCACCCGGGACAGCCCTTAGCAATCAGCCCCAGCATTTT
few | TRBJ2-1 | TRBV28 | . | CASSLSGASEGNEQFF | TGTGCCAGCAGTTTATCCGGGGCTAGCGAGGGCAATGAGCAGTTCTTC
. | TRBJ2-2 | TRBV6-6 | TRBD2 | CASGPRGQRGGELFF | TGTGCCAGCGGACCGCGGGGCCAGCGGGGCGGGGAGCTGTTTTTT
. | TRBJ2-7 | TRBV7-8 | TRBD2 | CASSPGLAGVEQYF | TGTGCCAGCAGCCCGGGACTAGCGGGAGTCGAGCAGTACTTC
. | TRBJ2-3 | TRBV9 | . | CASGPGTLPTDTQYF | TGTGCCAGCGGTCCTGGGACACTCCCCACAGATACGCAGTATTTT
. | TRBJ2-5 | TRBV5-1 | TRBD1 | CASSIYGTGGETQYF | TGCGCCAGCAGCATCTACGGGACAGGGGGTGAGACCCAGTACTTC
few | TRBJ1-4 | TRBV6-1 | . | CASIPGGTFNEKLFF | TGTGCCAGCATCCCCGGGGGTACTTTTAATGAAAAACTGTTTTTT
. | TRBJ1-2 | TRBV30 | . | CAWSQGGYGYTF | TGTGCCTGGAGCCAAGGGGGCTATGGCTACACCTTC
. | TRBJ1-1 | TRBV6-6 | . | CASSYSEELTAFF | TGTGCCAGCAGTTACTCAGAGGAACTTACCGCTTTCTTT
. | TRBJ2-7 | TRBV5-1 | TRBD2 | CASSYSGSSYEQYF | TGCGCCAGCAGCTATAGCGGGAGCTCCTACGAGCAGTACTTC
. | TRBJ1-3 | TRBV5-1 | . | CASSLEQAISGNTIYF | TGCGCCAGCAGCTTGGAACAGGCGATCTCTGGAAACACCATATATTTT